The subject of this entry is one TCR beta chain. Its antigen is not identified. Indicated treatment: approximately 18 received Ad26.COV2.S at low or high dose, single or two shots; about 5 received placebo; per-sample allocation not given. The samples date from day 63 after the first vaccine or placebo injection. Ad26 vector vaccine expressed Wuhan-strain SARS-CoV-2 spike. This sample was taken from a study of Ad26.COV2.S vaccination and SARS-CoV-2 variants. Study at large: Of the COV1001 trial arms, the Ad26.COV2.S arm included the donor. Study-wide results and limits: Vaccine and placebo groups showed comparable non-spike TCR breadth. Using TCR breadth and depth analyses may have led to underestimated total T cell responses.

This table comes from immunoSEQ multiplex PCR, and its TCRdb copy is limited to in-frame clones, with some not included. The repertoire consists of a few hundred thousand clones, with roughly 90% occurring once and the leading ten covering roughly 4%. Looked up from germline, CDR1 is MNHNY and CDR2 is SVGAGI (reference sequence). V shed 2 bases and J shed 6 bases, with 14 bases lying between them. The CDR3 consists of 16 residues. The source was peripheral blood, collected in a trial of Ad26.COV2.S vaccine versus placebo. This clonotype was obtained from a person aged 18 to 65 who received the Ad26.COV2.S COVID-19 vaccine or a placebo. The genes are TRBV6-6 and TRBJ1-6; maybe TRBD1 (5 bases). The CDR3 reads CASSYPPGHSNSPLHF. The CDR3 DNA reads TGTGCCAGCAGTTACCCGCCCGGACACTCTAATTCACCCCTCCACTTT.